This T cell receptor (beta chain) was profiled in a study of healthy donors' naive CD4 and CD8 T cells. About the research overall: A new alpha primer set targeted every functional IMGT alpha variant.

V shed 6 bases and J shed 6 bases, with 17 bases lying between them. The CDR3 covers 15 residues. Per germline, CDR1 KGHDR and CDR2 SFDVKD. A linear amplification protocol produced the TCR libraries from 500 ng of total RNA. TCRdb passed the reads through MiXCR, listing each CDR3 protein once. The table lists about 180,000 distinct CDR3 sequences, about 74% of them singletons, with more than 2% in the top ten. Only a few counts were recorded for this clonotype. This chain links TRBV24-1 with TRBJ1-5, with D possibly matching TRBD1 (5 bases). This TCR derives from a pool of human donors in good health; the sample pools cells from several healthy donors. Material: naive CD4+ and CD8+ T cells sorted from blood, pooled from several donors. CDR3 sequence reads: CATSSGGRGGQPQHF. CDR3 coding DNA: TGTGCCACCAGTTCCGGGGGAAGGGGTGGTCAGCCCCAGCATTTT.